These 3 T cell receptor beta chains came from one sample sequenced in a study of blood T cell repertoires in COVID-19. Clones were sequenced by immunoSEQ multiplex PCR, and TCRdb holds only the in-frame ones, with some missing. The sample contains roughly 200,000 clones, more than 70% of which appear only once. The specimen was peripheral blood. These receptors all come from a woman between 55 and 75 years old with acute or convalescent COVID-19.

This chain uses TRBV2 with TRBJ1-3; 7 bases line up with TRBD1. The CDR3 consists of 17 residues. V trimming: 5 bases; J trimming: 0 bases; junction bases outside the gene matches: 10. In germline, CDR1 is SNHLY, CDR2 FYNNEI. The CDR3 region is CASSPRTGSFSGNTIYF. CDR3 in DNA: TGTGCCAGCAGTCCCCGGACAGGATCATTCTCTGGAAACACCATATATTTT.

CDR3 nucleotide sequence: TGTGCCAGCAGCTTAGGAACTAGCGCCAACTCCTACAATGAGCAGTTCTTC. Translation gives CASSLGTSANSYNEQFF. The rearrangement links TRBV11-3 to TRBJ2-1; 7 positions agree with TRBD2. The CDR3 loop spans 17 amino acids. Germline CDR1 SGHNT, CDR2 YENEEA. V lost 1 base, J lost 0 bases, and 6 bases stayed unmatched. The full variable domain, in which reference TRBV11-3 and TRBJ2-1 provide the parts outside the CDR3, is EAGVVQSPRYKIIEKKQPVAFWCNPISGHNTLYWYLQNLGQGPELLIRYENEEAVDDSQLPKDRFSAERLKGVDSTLKIQPAELGDSAVYLCASSLGTSANSYNEQFFGPGTRLTVL.

The chain employs TRBV6-5 and TRBJ2-5, with 10 bases fitting TRBD2. There are 15 residues in the CDR3. V lost 7 bases, J lost 4 bases, and 9 bases stayed unmatched. The germline gives CDR1 MNHEY, CDR2 SVGAGI. The CDR3 reads CASKNRVAGGETQYF. In nucleotides, the CDR3 is TGTGCCAGCAAAAATCGGGTAGCGGGAGGAGAGACCCAGTACTTC.